The source of this T cell receptor beta chain is a study of blood T cell repertoires in COVID-19. This clone was counted a few times. Per the original methods: Reference gene primers were amplified, and this amplification served to estimate nucleated cell counts. Assay used: immunoSEQ multiplex PCR; TCRdb lists only in-frame clones, some missing. V, J and clone size are taken as reported in that table, and D and trimming were inferred from the DNA itself. The sample consists of about 80,000 clones, roughly four fifths of them appearing once. Germline CDR1 reads SGHTA; CDR2 reads FQGTGA. This CDR3 has 14 amino acids. Losses at the gene ends were 6 bases for V and 0 bases for J; bases not matched to a gene: 3.

The V gene is TRBV7-3, the J gene TRBJ1-1, with TRBD1 matching 8 bases. The sample comprised peripheral blood. The sequence came from a human donor in a cohort sampled during active COVID-19. In DNA, the CDR3 is TGTGCCAGCAGGGAGACAGGGGTGAACACTGAAGCTTTCTTT. It yields the protein CASRETGVNTEAFF.